One sample yielded the 29 T cell receptor beta chains listed below, sequenced in a study of CXCR3-negative and CXCR3-positive naive CD8 T cells. In preparing the TRB cDNA libraries, 5' RACE with UMI labels was used. Reprocessing the 5' RACE reads, TCRdb reports a single entry for every CDR3 protein and omits DNA. The table for this sample gives some 39,000 distinct CDR3 sequences. Sequencing was carried out using naive CXCR3- CD8+ T cells from blood. Noted subset: CD45RO-CCR7+CD27+CD95- naive CD8+ T cells lacking CXCR3 (TNR3-). The receptors originated from a human donor in good health. Some clones in this sample may be carry-over from other donors' samples.

This chain connects TRBV28 to TRBJ1-1; TCRdb reports TRBD1, a call that lacks DNA to check it against. The CDR3 length is 14 residues. Germline CDR1 and CDR2: MDHEN and SYDVKM. The CDR3 sequence: CASSLKGGLSEAFF.

The genes are TRBV28 and TRBJ2-7; TCRdb returns TRBD2, unconfirmable since there is no DNA. Germline CDR1 and CDR2: MDHEN and SYDVKM. This CDR3 has 12 amino acids. CDR3 region: CASGGLSYEQYF.

V gene TRBV28 combines with J gene TRBJ2-5; TCRdb's D call of TRBD1 is untestable without DNA. Germline lookup yields CDR1 MDHEN and CDR2 SYDVKM. The CDR3 is 15 amino acids. The CDR3 here is CASSPPDRTQETQYF.

By frequency, this clonotype is medium-sized. The chain employs TRBV4-3 and TRBJ1-1. Per the germline V gene, CDR1 is LGHNA and CDR2 is YSLEER. This CDR3 has 16 amino acids. The CDR3 loop reads CASSQALVAADREAFF.

V and J are TRBV25-1 and TRBJ2-7; the D call of TRBD1 rests on TCRdb alone, since no DNA is present to check it. The length of the CDR3 is 11 residues. Germline values: CDR1 MGHDK, CDR2 SYGVNS. The CDR3: CATRQGREQYF.

This chain uses TRBV7-9 with TRBJ2-5; there is no DNA to check the TCRdb D call of TRBD1. This CDR3 contains 13 residues. Germline V CDR1 and CDR2: SEHNR, FQNEAQ (reference sequence). This CDR3 reads CASHLGAQETQYF. Complete variable domain (other parts from reference TRBV7-9 and TRBJ2-5): DTGVSQNPRHKITKRGQNVTFRCDPISEHNRLYWYRQTLGQGPEFLTYFQNEAQLEKSRLLSDRFSAERPKGSFSTLEIQRTEQGDSAMYLCASHLGAQETQYFGPGTRLLVL.

The chain employs TRBV25-1 and TRBJ2-1. The germline V gene encodes CDR1 MGHDK and CDR2 SYGVNS. The CDR3 has 13 residues. This CDR3 reads CASSETTYNEQFF. Full variable domain (outside the CDR3, taken from reference TRBV25-1 and TRBJ2-1): EADIYQTPRYLVIGTGKKITLECSQTMGHDKMYWYQQDPGMELHLIHYSYGVNSTEKGDLSSESTVSRIRTEHFPLTLESARPSHTSQYLCASSETTYNEQFFGPGTRLTVL.

The J gene is TRBJ2-7, the V gene TRBV28; as DNA is missing, the TRBD1 call by TCRdb cannot be tested. Germline V gene lookup returns CDR1 MDHEN and CDR2 SYDVKM. The CDR3 length is 15 residues. This chain's CDR3 is CASSLLAGRAFEQYF.

CDR3 sequence reads: CASSYSVTPWADTQYF. The genes are TRBV6-5 and TRBJ2-3. The CDR3 consists of 16 residues. Per the germline V gene, CDR1 is MNHEY and CDR2 is SVGAGI.

The CDR3 protein is CASSEGTLTEAFF. The chain links TRBV25-1 to TRBJ1-1; absent DNA, TCRdb's TRBD1 call cannot be checked. The length of the CDR3 is 13 residues. The germline CDR1 and CDR2 sequences are MGHDK and SYGVNS.

The chain links TRBV6-2 or TRBV6-3 to TRBJ2-1. Germline V gene sequence: CDR1 MNHEY, CDR2 SVGEGT. The CDR3 extends over 14 amino acids. The CDR3 loop is CANSESGAYNEQFF.

This rearrangement joins TRBV29-1 to TRBJ2-7; with no DNA, the TCRdb D assignment of TRBD1 cannot be verified. This CDR3 comprises 14 residues. Germline assignment: CDR1 SQVTM and CDR2 ANQGSEA. The CDR3 loop reads CSVEVGTGPYEQYF.

J is TRBJ1-1 and V is TRBV7-9. Germline V gives CDR1 SEHNR, CDR2 FQNEAQ (reference sequence). The CDR3 runs to 14 residues. The CDR3 loop is CASSPPSWNTEAFF.

CDR3 sequence reads: CASRGGGLNTQYF. The V gene is TRBV25-1, the J gene TRBJ2-3; checking the TCRdb D call of TRBD1 is not possible without DNA. CDR1 is MGHDK, CDR2 SYGVNS, per germline. The length of the CDR3 is 13 residues.

This chain links TRBV5-5 with TRBJ2-7; with no DNA, the TCRdb D assignment of TRBD2 cannot be verified. Germline CDR1 and CDR2: SGHKS and YYEKEE (reference sequence). CDR3 length: 14 amino acids. The CDR3 loop reads CASSPGTRRYEQYF.

The chain combines TRBV9 with TRBJ2-3. Germline-derived CDR1 and CDR2 are SGDLS and YYNGEE. This CDR3 contains 12 residues. This CDR3 is CASSGDSGTQYF.

Here the CDR3 reads CASSLVQGHSPQHF. The rearrangement joins TRBV27 to TRBJ1-5; TCRdb's assignment of TRBD1 cannot be checked, as there is no DNA. Germline CDR1 is MNHEY and CDR2 is SMNVEV (reference sequence). The CDR3 has 14 residues.

The V call is TRBV29-1, the J call TRBJ2-7; TCRdb calls TRBD1, which cannot be checked without DNA. Per the germline V gene, CDR1 is SQVTM and CDR2 is ANQGSEA. This CDR3 is built from 14 residues. This CDR3 is CSVDGGTESYEQYF.

The chain has TRBV28 and TRBJ2-7; no DNA is available, so the TRBD2 call from TCRdb remains unchecked. The CDR3 has 15 residues. In germline, CDR1 is MDHEN, CDR2 SYDVKM. The CDR3: CASSRTRPSAGEQYF.

This chain connects TRBV20-1 to TRBJ2-7; the D gene TCRdb calls, TRBD1, cannot be checked with no DNA. Per the germline V gene, CDR1 is DFQATT and CDR2 is SNEGSKA (reference sequence). There are 14 residues in the CDR3. The chain's CDR3 is CSAQDGESSYEQYF.

V usage is TRBV21-1 and J usage is TRBJ2-7; no DNA is available, so the TRBD1 call from TCRdb remains unchecked. TRBV21-1 is a pseudogene. The CDR3 has 17 amino acids. The CDR3 loop is CASSKEGDRGSSYEQYF.

CDR3 amino acids: CASIETSGGATYNEQFF. This chain links TRBV6-1 with TRBJ2-1; TCRdb's D gene call, TRBD2, goes unchecked for lack of DNA. Germline V gene data show CDR1 as MNHNS and CDR2 as SASEGT. The CDR3 spans 17 residues.

The chain couples TRBV23-1 to TRBJ1-6; the D gene TCRdb calls, TRBD1, cannot be checked with no DNA. TRBV23-1 carries the ORF label, with uncertain function. The CDR3 contains 14 residues. This chain's CDR3 is CASRSQGGGSPLHF.

This chain uses TRBV4-1 with TRBJ2-7; no DNA is available, so the TRBD1 call from TCRdb remains unchecked. Germline V gives CDR1 MGHRA, CDR2 YSYEKL. This CDR3 spans 13 amino acids. This chain's CDR3 is CASSQTRGYEQYF.

The gene calls are TRBV11-2 and TRBJ2-5; TCRdb's D gene call, TRBD2, goes unchecked for lack of DNA. Per the germline V gene, CDR1 is SGHAT and CDR2 is FQNNGV. The CDR3 has 16 residues. The CDR3 sequence is CASSHIRALRGETQYF.

J is TRBJ1-1 and V is TRBV12-3 or TRBV12-4. The CDR3 runs 14 residues. Here the CDR3 reads CASNDYTENTEAFF.

The V gene is TRBV12-3 or TRBV12-4, the J gene TRBJ2-7; TCRdb reports TRBD2, a call that lacks DNA to check it against. The CDR3 extends over 14 amino acids. CDR3 protein: CASREGLAGYEQYF.

Frequency places this clonotype as medium-sized. This rearrangement joins TRBV11-3 to TRBJ2-5. CDR1 and CDR2 from the germline V gene are SGHNT and YENEEA. CDR3 length equals 15 residues. The CDR3 protein is CASSPRSNGQETQYF.

The rearrangement links TRBV7-2 to TRBJ2-5; TCRdb's D gene call, TRBD1, goes unchecked for lack of DNA. CDR1 is SGHTA, CDR2 FQGNSA, per germline. This CDR3 spans 14 amino acids. This CDR3 is CASSATGVSETQYF.